The T cell receptor (beta chain) under discussion was sequenced for a study of long-term antiretroviral therapy in people with HIV. Study as a whole: Sampling started about a decade before the 2015 immediate-ART recommendation.

For this clone: The antigen is not known.

The CDR3 is 12 residues long. Germline CDR1 SEHNR, CDR2 FQNEAQ (reference sequence). Trimming stripped 8 bases from V and 6 bases from J, with 13 bases between. This was the immunoSEQ v3.0 assay at survey level. Assay: immunoSEQ multiplex PCR; the TCRdb copy retains only in-frame clones and omits some. In the table there are 32,000 or so clones, 85% of which are singletons. The study's findings and limits: Post-ART diversity increased but stayed below transplant donor controls.

Ahead of DNA extraction, samples held roughly 0.9-11 million cryopreserved PBMC each. The starting material was unsorted PBMCs, obtained roughly 3.3 years after starting antiretroviral therapy. The source is a young man with HIV. The chain couples TRBV7-9 to TRBJ1-1; D ambiguous. In nucleotides, the CDR3 is TGTGCCAGCGGCATCAAGGGATCTGAAGCTTTCTTT. Protein sequence: CASGIKGSEAFF.